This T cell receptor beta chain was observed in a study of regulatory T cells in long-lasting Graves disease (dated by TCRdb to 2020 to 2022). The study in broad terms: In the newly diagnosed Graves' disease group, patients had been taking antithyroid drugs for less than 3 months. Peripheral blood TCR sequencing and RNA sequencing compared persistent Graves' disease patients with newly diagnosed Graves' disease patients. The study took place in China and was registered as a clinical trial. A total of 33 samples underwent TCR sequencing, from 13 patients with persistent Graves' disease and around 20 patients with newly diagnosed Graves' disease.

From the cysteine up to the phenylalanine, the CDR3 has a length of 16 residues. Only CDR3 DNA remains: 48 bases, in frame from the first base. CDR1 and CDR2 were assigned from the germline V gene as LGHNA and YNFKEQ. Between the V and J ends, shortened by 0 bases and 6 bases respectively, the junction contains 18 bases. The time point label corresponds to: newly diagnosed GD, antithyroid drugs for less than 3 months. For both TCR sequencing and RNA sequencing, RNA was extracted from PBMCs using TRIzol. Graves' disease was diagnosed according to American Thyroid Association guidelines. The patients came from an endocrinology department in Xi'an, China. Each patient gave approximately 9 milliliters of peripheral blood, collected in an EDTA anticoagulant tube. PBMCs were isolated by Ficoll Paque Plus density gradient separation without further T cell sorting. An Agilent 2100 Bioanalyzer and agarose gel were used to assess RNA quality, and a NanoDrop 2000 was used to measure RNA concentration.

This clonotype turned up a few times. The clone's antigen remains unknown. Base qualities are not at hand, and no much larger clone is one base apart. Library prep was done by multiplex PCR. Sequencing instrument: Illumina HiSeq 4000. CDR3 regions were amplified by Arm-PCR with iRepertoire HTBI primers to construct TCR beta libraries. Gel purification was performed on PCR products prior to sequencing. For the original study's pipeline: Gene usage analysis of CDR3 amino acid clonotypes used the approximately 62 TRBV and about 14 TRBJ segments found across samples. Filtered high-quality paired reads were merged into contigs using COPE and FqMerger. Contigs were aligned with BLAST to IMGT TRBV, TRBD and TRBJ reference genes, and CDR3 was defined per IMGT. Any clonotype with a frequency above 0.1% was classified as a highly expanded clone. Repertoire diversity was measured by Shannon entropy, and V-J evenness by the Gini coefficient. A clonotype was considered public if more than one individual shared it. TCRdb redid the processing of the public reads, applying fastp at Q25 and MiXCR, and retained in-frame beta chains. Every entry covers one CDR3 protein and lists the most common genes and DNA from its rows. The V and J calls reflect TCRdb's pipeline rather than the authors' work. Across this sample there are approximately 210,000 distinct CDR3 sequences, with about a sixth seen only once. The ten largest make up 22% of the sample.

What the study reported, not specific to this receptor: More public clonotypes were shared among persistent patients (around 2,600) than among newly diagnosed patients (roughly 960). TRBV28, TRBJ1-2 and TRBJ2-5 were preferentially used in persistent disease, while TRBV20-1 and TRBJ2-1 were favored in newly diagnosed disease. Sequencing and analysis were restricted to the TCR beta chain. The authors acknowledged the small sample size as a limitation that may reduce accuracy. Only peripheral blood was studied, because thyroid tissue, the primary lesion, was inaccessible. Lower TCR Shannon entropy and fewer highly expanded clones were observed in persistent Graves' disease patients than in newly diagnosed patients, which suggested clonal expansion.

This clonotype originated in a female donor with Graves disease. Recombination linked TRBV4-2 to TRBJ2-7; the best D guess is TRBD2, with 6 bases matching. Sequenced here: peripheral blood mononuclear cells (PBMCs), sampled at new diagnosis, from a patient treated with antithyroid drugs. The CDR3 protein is CASSQDVAGLEGEQYF. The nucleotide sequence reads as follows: TGTGCCAGCAGCCAAGACGTAGCTGGACTGGAGGGCGAGCAGTACTTC.